This TCR beta chain was identified in a study of OX40 agonist ivuxolimab in advanced cancers. About the research overall: Averaging about 60 years in age, with a range of about 23 to 90, the cohort was around 83% male. Whole-study findings and limits: Fewer expanded clones were found on average in CD4+ than in CD8+ T cells.

The CDR3 contains 15 residues. Germline V gene lookup returns CDR1 SNHLY and CDR2 FYNNEI. V was clipped by 4 bases and J by 5 bases, with 17 bases between them. At cycle 4 day 1, cycle 7 day 1, and baseline, blood was sampled. Comment on this clone: Its matching antigen is unknown.

Method: immunoSEQ multiplex PCR; TCRdb's copy keeps in-frame clones and lacks some. The sample contains about 84,000 clones, approximately 89% of which appear only once. The chain joins TRBV2 to TRBJ1-2; D unclear. This sequence originates from an adult with an advanced solid tumor such as melanoma, head and neck, liver or kidney cancer. Sample: CD4+ or CD8+ T cells sorted from blood, taken in a trial of the OX40 agonist ivuxolimab. The DNA of the CDR3 is TGTGCCAGCAGTGCGTCGGTCCAGACCCTATATGGCTACACCTTC. Protein: CASSASVQTLYGYTF.